The 9 T cell receptor beta chains below all came from one sample that was sequenced in a study of T cell responses to AZD1222 COVID-19 vaccine. Assay: immunoSEQ multiplex PCR; the TCRdb copy retains only in-frame clones and omits some. The sample shows some 140,000 clones, around 90% of them seen only once. The material sequenced was peripheral blood, taken on day 0 of AZD1222 vaccination. Receptors were obtained from an adult in good health.

The chain employs TRBV2 and TRBJ1-6, with TRBD1 as a possible D gene (5 bases). Trimming took 6 bases from V and 7 from J, leaving 16 bases between them. From germline, CDR1 is SNHLY and CDR2 FYNNEI. This CDR3 has 15 residues. The CDR3 bases are TGTGCCAGCAGGGAGTCAGTACAGGCAAATTCACCCCTCCACTTT. Encoded protein: CASRESVQANSPLHF.

V is TRBV25-1 and J is TRBJ2-7; 8 nucleotides align to TRBD1. The germline V gene has CDR1 MGHDK and CDR2 SYGVNS. The CDR3 is 12 residues long. V dropped 4 bases and J dropped 7; count of bases not matched to a gene: 3. For the CDR3, the DNA is TGTGCCAGCAGTGGGACAGGGCAAGAGCAGTACTTC. It yields the protein CASSGTGQEQYF.

The V call is TRBV11-1, the J call TRBJ2-1; 7 bases are a match to TRBD2. Trimming removed 5 bases from V and 4 bases from J; junction bases left unmatched: 11. Germline V gene lookup returns CDR1 SGHAT and CDR2 FQDESV (reference sequence). This CDR3 is 16 amino acids long. CDR3 sequence reads: CASSPRPLAEYNEQFF. The CDR3 DNA reads TGTGCCAGCAGCCCCCGGCCGCTAGCGGAGTACAATGAGCAGTTCTTC.

As concerns this clone: The junction departs from germline at one end; a sequencing error may be responsible. This chain joins TRBV28 and TRBJ1-1; TRBD1 matches 9 bases. The CDR3 sequence is 16 residues long. CDR1 and CDR2 from the germline V gene are MDHEN and SYDVKM. The CDR3: CASSLWDRVVGTEAFF. Here the CDR3 DNA reads TGTGCCAGCAGTCTATGGGACAGGGTGGTAGGGACTGAAGCTTTCTTT.

The CDR3 sequence: CASSFSVSNQPQHF. CDR3 DNA: TGTGCCAGCAGCTTTTCGGTGAGCAATCAGCCCCAGCATTTT. The rearrangement joins TRBV5-5 to TRBJ1-5; D not certain. Trimming took off 2 bases at V and 1 base at J, with 7 bases between the two ends. CDR3 length: 14 residues. From germline, CDR1 is SGHKS and CDR2 YYEKEE (reference sequence).

The chain links TRBV19 to TRBJ2-7; the match to TRBD1 covers 10 bases. The CDR3 covers 14 residues. Germline V gene sequence: CDR1 LNHDA, CDR2 SQIVND (reference sequence). Trimming removed 6 bases from V and 7 bases from J; junction bases left unmatched: 9. The CDR3 DNA is TGTGCCAGTAGGCCGGGACAGGGGCCAGGGGAGCAGTACTTC. Its protein is CASRPGQGPGEQYF.

The J gene is TRBJ1-2, the V gene TRBV5-1; D perhaps matches TRBD1 (6 bases). Germline loops: CDR1 SGHRS, CDR2 YFSETQ. Trimming removed 0 bases at V and 6 bases at J, with 12 bases between. The CDR3 has 14 amino acids. CDR3 residues: CASSLAGAGDGYTF. The CDR3 coding sequence is TGCGCCAGCAGCTTGGCCGGGGCAGGGGATGGCTACACCTTC. The full variable domain, completed using reference TRBV5-1 and TRBJ1-2, is KAGVTQTPRYLIKTRGQQVTLSCSPISGHRSVSWYQQTPGQGLQFLFEYFSETQRNKGNFPGRFSGRQFSNSRSEMNVSTLELGDSALYLCASSLAGAGDGYTFGSGTRLTVV.

This clone appeared a single time. The rearrangement links TRBV2 to TRBJ1-1, with D unclear. The germline gives CDR1 SNHLY, CDR2 FYNNEI. This CDR3 is built from 13 residues. Trimming took 7 bases from V and 0 from J, leaving 9 bases between them. The CDR3 protein is CASTRQLNTEAFF. The DNA for the CDR3 is TGTGCCAGCACAAGGCAGTTGAACACTGAAGCTTTCTTT.

This clone was detected only once. The V and J genes are TRBV28 and TRBJ2-2; D may correspond to TRBD1 or TRBD2 (5 bases each). The CDR3 has 12 residues. Germline CDR1 and CDR2: MDHEN and SYDVKM. Trimming removed 6 bases from V and 6 bases from J, with 8 bases in between. This CDR3 reads CASRGDPGELFF. CDR3 in DNA: TGTGCCAGCAGGGGGGATCCCGGGGAGCTGTTTTTT.